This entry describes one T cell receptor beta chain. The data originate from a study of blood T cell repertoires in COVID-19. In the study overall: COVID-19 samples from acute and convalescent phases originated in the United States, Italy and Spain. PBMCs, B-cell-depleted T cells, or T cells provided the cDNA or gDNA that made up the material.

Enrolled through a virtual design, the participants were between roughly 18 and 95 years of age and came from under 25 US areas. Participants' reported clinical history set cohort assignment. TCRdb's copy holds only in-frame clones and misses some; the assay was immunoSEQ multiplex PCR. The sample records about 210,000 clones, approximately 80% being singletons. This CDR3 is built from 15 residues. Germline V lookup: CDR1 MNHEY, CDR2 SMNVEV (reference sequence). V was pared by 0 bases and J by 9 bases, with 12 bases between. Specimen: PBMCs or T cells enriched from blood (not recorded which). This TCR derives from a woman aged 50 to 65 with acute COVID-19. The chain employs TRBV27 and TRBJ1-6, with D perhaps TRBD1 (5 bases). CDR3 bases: TGTGCCAGCAGTTTATCGGAGGCGGGGGTTTCACCCCTCCACTTT. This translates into CASSLSEAGVSPLHF.